This TCR beta chain derives from a study of human T cells and chemical hapten exposure. In its sample, this clonotype was seen many times. What it binds is not known. General study points: No change in TCRs above 1 in 1000 frequency was produced by DPC sensitization.

Unique molecular identifiers were attached to individual cDNA molecules within the library. Using its own MiXCR run on the RACE reads, TCRdb lists one record per CDR3 protein. Of tens of thousands of distinct CDR3 sequences in the sample, around 4.5% were seen once. Time point in this sample: healthy volunteer bleed at 2 weeks. The authors' total RNA extraction used unfractionated whole blood. The CDR3 consists of 15 residues. Germline CDR1 SGHVS, CDR2 FQNEAQ. V shed 5 bases and J shed 2 bases, with 14 bases lying between them. The chain is built from TRBV7-8 and TRBJ2-3, with TRBD2 as a possible D gene (5 bases). The sample comprised whole blood. This clonotype was sampled from a human donor in good health. Some clones in this sample may be carry-over from other donors' samples. CDR3 sequence: CASSPIVGVTDTQYF. For the CDR3, the DNA is TGTGCCAGCAGCCCCATCGTGGGAGTCACAGATACGCAGTATTTT.